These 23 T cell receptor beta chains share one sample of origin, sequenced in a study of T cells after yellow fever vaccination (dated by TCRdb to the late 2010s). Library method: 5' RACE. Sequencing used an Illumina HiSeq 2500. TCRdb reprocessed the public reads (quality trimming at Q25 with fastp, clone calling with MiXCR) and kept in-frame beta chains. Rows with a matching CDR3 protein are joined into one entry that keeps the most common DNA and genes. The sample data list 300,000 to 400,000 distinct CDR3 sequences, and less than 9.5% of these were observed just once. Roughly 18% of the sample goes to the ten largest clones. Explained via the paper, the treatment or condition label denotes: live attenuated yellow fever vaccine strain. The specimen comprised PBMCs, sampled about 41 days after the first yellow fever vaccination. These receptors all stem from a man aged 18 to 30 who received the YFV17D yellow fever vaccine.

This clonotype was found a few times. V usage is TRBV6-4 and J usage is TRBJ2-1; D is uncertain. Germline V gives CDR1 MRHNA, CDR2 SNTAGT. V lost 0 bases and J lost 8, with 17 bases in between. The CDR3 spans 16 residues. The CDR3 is CASSDSNAGVRDEQFF. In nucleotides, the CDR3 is TGTGCCAGCAGTGACTCGAACGCAGGCGTTAGGGATGAGCAGTTCTTC.

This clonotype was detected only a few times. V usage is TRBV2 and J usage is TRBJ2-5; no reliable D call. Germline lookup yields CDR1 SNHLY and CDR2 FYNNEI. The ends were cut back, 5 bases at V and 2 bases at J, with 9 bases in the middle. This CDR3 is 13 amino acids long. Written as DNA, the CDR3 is TGTGCCAGCAGTACGGACGTTCAAGAGACCCAGTACTTC. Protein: CASSTDVQETQYF.

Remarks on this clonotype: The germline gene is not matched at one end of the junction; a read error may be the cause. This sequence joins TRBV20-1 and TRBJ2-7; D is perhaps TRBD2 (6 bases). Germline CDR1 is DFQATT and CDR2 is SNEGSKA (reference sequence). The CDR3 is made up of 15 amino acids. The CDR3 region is CSARPPMGTSYEHYF. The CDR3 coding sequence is TGCAGTGCTAGACCCCCCATGGGGACTTCCTACGAGCACTACTTC.

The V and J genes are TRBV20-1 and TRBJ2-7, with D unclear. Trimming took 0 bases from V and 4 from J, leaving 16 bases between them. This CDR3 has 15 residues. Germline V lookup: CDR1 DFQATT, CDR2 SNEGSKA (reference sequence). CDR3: CSARDPLGRMYEQYF. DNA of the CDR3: TGCAGTGCTAGAGACCCCCTCGGCAGAATGTACGAGCAGTACTTC.

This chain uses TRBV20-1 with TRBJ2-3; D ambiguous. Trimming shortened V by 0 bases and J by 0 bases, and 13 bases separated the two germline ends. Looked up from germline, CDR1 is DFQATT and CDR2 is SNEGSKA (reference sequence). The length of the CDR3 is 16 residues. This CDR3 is CSARDDTASSTDTQYF. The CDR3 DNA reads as TGCAGTGCTAGAGATGATACTGCTTCTAGCACAGATACGCAGTATTTT.

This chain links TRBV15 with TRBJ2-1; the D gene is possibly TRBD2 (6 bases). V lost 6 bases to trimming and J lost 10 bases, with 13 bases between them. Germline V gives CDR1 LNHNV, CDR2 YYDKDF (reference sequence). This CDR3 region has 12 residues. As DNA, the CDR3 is TGTGCCACCAGGGGAGGACTACCCGAGCAGTTCTTC. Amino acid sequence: CATRGGLPEQFF. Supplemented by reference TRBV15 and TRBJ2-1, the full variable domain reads DAMVIQNPRYQVTQFGKPVTLSCSQTLNHNVMYWYQQKSSQAPKLLFHYYDKDFNNEADTPDNFQSRRPNTSFCFLDIRSPGLGDTAMYLCATRGGLPEQFFGPGTRLTVL.

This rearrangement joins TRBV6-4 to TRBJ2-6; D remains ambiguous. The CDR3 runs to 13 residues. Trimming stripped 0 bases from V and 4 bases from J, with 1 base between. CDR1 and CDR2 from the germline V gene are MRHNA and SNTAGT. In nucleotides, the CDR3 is TGTGCCAGCAGTGACTCGGGGGCCAACGTCCTGACTTTC. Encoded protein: CASSDSGANVLTF.

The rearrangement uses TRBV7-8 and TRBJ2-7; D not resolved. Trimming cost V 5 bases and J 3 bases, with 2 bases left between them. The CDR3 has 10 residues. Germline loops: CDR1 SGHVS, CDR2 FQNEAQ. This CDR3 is CASSNYEQYV. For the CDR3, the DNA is TGTGCCAGCAGCAACTACGAGCAGTACGTC.

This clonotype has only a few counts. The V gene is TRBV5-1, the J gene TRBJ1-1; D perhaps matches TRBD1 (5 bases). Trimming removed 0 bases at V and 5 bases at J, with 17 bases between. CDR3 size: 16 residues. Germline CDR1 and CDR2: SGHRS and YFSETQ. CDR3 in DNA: TGCGCCAGCAGCTTGGCTGGGGGAGATGTTGGGACTGAAGCTTTCTTT. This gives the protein CASSLAGGDVGTEAFF.

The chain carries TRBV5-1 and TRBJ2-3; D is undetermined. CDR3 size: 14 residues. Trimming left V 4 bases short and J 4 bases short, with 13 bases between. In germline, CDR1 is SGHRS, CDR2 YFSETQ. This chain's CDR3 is CASSPELGADTQYF. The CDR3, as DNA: TGCGCCAGCAGCCCGGAACTTGGGGCAGATACGCAGTATTTT. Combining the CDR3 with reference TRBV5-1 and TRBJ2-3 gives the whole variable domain KAGVTQTPRYLIKTRGQQVTLSCSPISGHRSVSWYQQTPGQGLQFLFEYFSETQRNKGNFPGRFSGRQFSNSRSEMNVSTLELGDSALYLCASSPELGADTQYFGPGTRLTVL.

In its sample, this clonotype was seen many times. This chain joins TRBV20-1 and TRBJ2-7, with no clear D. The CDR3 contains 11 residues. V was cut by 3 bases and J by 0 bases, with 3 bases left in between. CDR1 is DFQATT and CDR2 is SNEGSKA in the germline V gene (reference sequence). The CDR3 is CSASSSYEQYF. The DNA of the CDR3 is TGCAGTGCTAGTTCCTCCTACGAGCAGTACTTC.

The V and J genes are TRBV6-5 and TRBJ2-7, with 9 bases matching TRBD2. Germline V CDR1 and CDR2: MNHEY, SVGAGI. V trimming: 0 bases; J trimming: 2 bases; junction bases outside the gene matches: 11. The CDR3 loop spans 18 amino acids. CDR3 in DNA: TGTGCCAGCAGTTACTCTCGGTCCGGCCCTAGCGGGACCTACGAGCAGTACTTC. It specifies CASSYSRSGPSGTYEQYF.

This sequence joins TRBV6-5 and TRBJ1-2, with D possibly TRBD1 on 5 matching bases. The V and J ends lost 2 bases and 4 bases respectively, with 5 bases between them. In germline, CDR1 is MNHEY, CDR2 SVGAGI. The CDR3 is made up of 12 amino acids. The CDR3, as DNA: TGTGCCAGCAGTTACGACAGCTATGGCTACACCTTC. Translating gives CASSYDSYGYTF.

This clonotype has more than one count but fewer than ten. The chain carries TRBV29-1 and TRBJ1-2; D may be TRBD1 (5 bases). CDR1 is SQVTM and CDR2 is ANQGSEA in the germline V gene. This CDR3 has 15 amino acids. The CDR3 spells CTTGQWNAIRYGYTF. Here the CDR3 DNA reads TGCACCACGGGGCAGTGGAACGCTATTCGCTATGGCTACACCTTC.

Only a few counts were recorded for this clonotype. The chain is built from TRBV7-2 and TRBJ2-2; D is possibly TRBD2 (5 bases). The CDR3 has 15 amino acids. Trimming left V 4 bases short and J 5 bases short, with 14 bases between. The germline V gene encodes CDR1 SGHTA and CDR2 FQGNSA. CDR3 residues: CASSSLTRGTGELFF. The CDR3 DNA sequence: TGTGCCAGCAGCTCCCTTACTAGAGGGACCGGGGAGCTGTTTTTT. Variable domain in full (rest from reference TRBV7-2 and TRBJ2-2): GAGVSQSPSNKVTEKGKDVELRCDPISGHTALYWYRQSLGQGLEFLIYFQGNSAPDKSGLPSDRFSAERTGGSVSTLTIQRTQQEDSAVYLCASSSLTRGTGELFFGEGSRLTVL.

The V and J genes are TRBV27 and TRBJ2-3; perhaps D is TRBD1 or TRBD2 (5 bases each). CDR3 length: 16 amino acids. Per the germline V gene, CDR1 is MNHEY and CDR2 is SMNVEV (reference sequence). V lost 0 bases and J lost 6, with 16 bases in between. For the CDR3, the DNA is TGTGCCAGCAGTTTATCGGGACCCGACTGGGGGGATACGCAGTATTTT. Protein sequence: CASSLSGPDWGDTQYF.

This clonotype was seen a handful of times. The CDR3 loop reads CASSQGGLLNTEAFF. The CDR3, as DNA: TGCGCCAGCAGCCAAGGTGGACTCCTGAACACTGAAGCTTTCTTT. This rearrangement joins TRBV4-3 to TRBJ1-1, with no clear D. V was trimmed by 1 base and J by 0 bases, leaving 9 bases between them. Germline assignment: CDR1 LGHNA and CDR2 YSLEER. This CDR3 has 15 residues.

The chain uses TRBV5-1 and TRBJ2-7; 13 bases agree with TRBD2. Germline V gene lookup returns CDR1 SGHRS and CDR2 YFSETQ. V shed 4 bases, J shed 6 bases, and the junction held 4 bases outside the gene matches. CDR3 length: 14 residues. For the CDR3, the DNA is TGCGCCAGCAGCCCGGGACTAGCGGGGACCGAGCAGTACTTC. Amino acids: CASSPGLAGTEQYF.

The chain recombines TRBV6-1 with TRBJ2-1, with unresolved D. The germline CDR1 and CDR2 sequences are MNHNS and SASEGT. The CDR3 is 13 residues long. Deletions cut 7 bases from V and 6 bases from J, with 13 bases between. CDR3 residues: CASTGEFGNEQFF. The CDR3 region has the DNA TGTGCCAGCACTGGAGAGTTCGGCAATGAGCAGTTCTTC.

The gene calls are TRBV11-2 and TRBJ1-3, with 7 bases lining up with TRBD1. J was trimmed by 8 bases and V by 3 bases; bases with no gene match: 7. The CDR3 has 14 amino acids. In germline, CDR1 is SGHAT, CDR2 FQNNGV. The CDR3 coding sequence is TGTGCCAGCAGCTTCGGGCAGGGGGTGTACACCATATATTTT. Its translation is CASSFGQGVYTIYF.

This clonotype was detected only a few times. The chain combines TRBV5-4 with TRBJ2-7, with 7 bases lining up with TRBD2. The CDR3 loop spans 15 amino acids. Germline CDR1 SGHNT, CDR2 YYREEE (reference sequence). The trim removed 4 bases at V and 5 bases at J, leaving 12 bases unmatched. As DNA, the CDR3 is TGTGCCAGCAGCCAGGCCGGCCAGCGGGGTAACGAGCAGTACTTC. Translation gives CASSQAGQRGNEQYF. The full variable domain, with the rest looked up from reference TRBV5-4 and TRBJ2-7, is ETGVTQSPTHLIKTRGQQVTLRCSSQSGHNTVSWYQQALGQGPQFIFQYYREEENGRGNFPPRFSGLQFPNYSSELNVNALELDDSALYLCASSQAGQRGNEQYFGPGTRLTVT.

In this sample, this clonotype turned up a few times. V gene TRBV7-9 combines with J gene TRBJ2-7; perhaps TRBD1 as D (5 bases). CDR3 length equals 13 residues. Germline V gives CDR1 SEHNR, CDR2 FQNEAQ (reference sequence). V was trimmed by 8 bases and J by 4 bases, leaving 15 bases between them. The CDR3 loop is CASGIEGAYEQYF. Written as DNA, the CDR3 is TGTGCCAGCGGGATCGAAGGGGCGTACGAGCAGTACTTC.

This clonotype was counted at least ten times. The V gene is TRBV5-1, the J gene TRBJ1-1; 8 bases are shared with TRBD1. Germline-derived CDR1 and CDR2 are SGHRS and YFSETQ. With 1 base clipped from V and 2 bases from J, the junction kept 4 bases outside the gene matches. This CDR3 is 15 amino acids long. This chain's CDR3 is CASSLRQGRNTEAFF. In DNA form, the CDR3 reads TGCGCCAGCAGCTTGAGACAGGGGCGAAACACTGAAGCTTTCTTT.